This T cell receptor (beta chain) was documented in a study of cytomegalovirus exposure and HLA in healthy donors. Both 60 Vbeta primers and 13 Jbeta primers went into the PCR. TCRdb keeps only in-frame clones here, not all; method: immunoSEQ multiplex PCR. The specimen's table records some 140,000 clones. CDR3 length: 13 residues. V lost 2 bases and J 7 bases, leaving 11 bases between the germline ends. Germline CDR1 reads MNHEY; CDR2 reads SMNVEV (reference sequence). Healthy donors of bone marrow made up the group. Input material: PBMCs. The rearrangement joins TRBV27 to TRBJ1-1; a weak D match, TRBD1 (5 bases). This TCR was sampled from a woman aged 40 to 50 in good health and CMV-seronegative. The CDR3 sequence is CASSLNGGIEAFF. The CDR3 DNA sequence: TGTGCCAGCAGTTTAAATGGGGGGATTGAAGCTTTCTTT.